The T cell receptor beta chain described here comes from a study of blood T cell repertoires in COVID-19. Clones were sequenced by immunoSEQ multiplex PCR, and TCRdb holds only the in-frame ones, with some missing. The sample shows more than 75,000 clones, 88% of them seen only once. CDR3 length equals 16 residues. The V and J ends lost 7 bases and 7 bases, in that order; junction bases with no gene match: 12. In germline, CDR1 is MGHRA, CDR2 YSYEKL. Sequenced: peripheral blood. The clonotype comes from a woman aged 70 to 79 with acute or convalescent COVID-19. J is TRBJ2-2 and V is TRBV4-1; 10 bases are shared with TRBD2. The CDR3 loop is CASTRGVAGGIGELFF. CDR3 nucleotide sequence: TGCGCCAGCACCCGGGGGGTAGCGGGAGGAATCGGGGAGCTGTTTTTT.